A single TCR beta chain is shown here with its context. What it binds is unknown. The data belong to a study of cytomegalovirus exposure and HLA in healthy donors. The study, taken as a whole, reports: An Asian-associated ancestry cluster reportedly showed fewer N-insertions than the approximately 670-donor mean in a later analysis. A missense variant in DCLRE1C was later tied to TCR beta V- and J-gene trimming.

The PCR ran on 60 Vbeta and 13 Jbeta primers. Using immunoSEQ multiplex PCR, the repertoire was profiled, and TCRdb retains in-frame clones only, with some absent. The table has over 150,000 clones, around four fifths seen once. The receptor's source is a woman aged 55-69 years in good health and CMV-seropositive. Sequences were obtained from PBMCs.

CDR3 sequence: CASSLRGSNEKLFF. CDR3 nucleotides: TGTGCCAGCAGTTTACGAGGGAGTAATGAAAAACTGTTTTTT. The chain recombines TRBV27 with TRBJ1-4; D not resolved. CDR3 length equals 14 residues. Germline loops: CDR1 MNHEY, CDR2 SMNVEV (reference sequence). V was trimmed by 2 bases and J by 4 bases, leaving 8 bases between them.